The entry below gives a single T cell receptor beta chain sequence along with its context. The source of the sample is a study of blood T cell repertoires in COVID-19. Study overall: Acute-phase and convalescent COVID-19 samples originated in the United States, Italy and Spain. Sources were T cells, B-cell-depleted T cells, or PBMCs; the material itself was cDNA or gDNA.

Methods used by the authors: Amplifying reference gene primers gave estimates of nucleated cell counts. Sequencing was performed with immunoSEQ multiplex PCR; in TCRdb, only in-frame clones are kept and a portion is missing. The DNA was the basis for D and trimming; V, J and clone size are from that table. Of approximately 99,000 clones listed, approximately 87% were seen once; the top ten hold 20%. The germline CDR1 and CDR2 sequences are LGHDT and YNNKEL (reference sequence). The CDR3 extends over 15 amino acids. V lost 6 bases and J 1 base, leaving 15 bases between the germline ends. The chain uses TRBV3-1 (or the pseudogene TRBV3-2) and TRBJ1-1, with D possibly matching TRBD1 (6 bases). Sequenced input: peripheral blood. This clonotype originated in a human donor in a cohort sampled during active COVID-19. Here the CDR3 reads CASSPLLGANTEAFF. In DNA, the CDR3 is TGTGCCAGCAGTCCCCTTTTGGGGGCGAACACTGAAGCTTTCTTT.